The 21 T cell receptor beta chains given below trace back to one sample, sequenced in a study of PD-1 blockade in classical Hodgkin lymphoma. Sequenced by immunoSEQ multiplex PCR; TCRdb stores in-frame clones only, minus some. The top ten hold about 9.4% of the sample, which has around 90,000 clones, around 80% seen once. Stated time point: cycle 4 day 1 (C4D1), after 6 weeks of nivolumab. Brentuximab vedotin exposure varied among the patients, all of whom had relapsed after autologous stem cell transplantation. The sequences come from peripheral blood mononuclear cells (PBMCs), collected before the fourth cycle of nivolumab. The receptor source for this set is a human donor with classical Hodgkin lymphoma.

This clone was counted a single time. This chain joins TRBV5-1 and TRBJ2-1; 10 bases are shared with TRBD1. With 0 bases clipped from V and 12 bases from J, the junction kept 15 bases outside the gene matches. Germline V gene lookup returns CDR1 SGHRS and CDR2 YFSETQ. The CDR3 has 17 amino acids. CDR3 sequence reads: CASSLGQGAIGGIGQFF. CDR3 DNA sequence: TGCGCCAGCAGCTTGGGACAGGGGGCTATCGGCGGGATCGGGCAGTTCTTC.

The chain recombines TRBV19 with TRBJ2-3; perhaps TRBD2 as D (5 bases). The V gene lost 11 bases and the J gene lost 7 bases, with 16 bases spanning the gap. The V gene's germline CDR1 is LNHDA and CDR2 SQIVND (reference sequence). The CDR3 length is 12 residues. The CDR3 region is CAVTGGGNTQYF. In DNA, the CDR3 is TGTGCCGTCACCGGAGGCGGAAATACGCAGTATTTT.

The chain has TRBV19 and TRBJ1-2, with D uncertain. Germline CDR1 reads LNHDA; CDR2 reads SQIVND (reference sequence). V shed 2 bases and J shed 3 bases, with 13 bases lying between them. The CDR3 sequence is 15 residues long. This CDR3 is CASSILVRPDYGYTF. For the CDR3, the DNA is TGTGCCAGTAGTATATTGGTGCGGCCAGACTATGGCTACACCTTC.

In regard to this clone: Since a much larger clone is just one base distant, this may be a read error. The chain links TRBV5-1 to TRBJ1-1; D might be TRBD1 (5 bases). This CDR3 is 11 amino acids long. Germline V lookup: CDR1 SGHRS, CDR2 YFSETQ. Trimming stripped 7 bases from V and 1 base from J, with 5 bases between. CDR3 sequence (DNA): TGCGCCAGCCAGGGGAACACTGAAGCTTTCTTT. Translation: CASQGNTEAFF.

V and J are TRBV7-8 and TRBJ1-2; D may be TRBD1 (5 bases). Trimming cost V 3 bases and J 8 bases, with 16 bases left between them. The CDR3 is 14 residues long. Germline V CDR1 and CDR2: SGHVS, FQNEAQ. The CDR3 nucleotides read TGTGCCAGCAGCTTCCACGGGACTCAAGTCGGCTACACCTTC. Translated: CASSFHGTQVGYTF. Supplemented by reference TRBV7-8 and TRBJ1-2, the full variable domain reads GAGVSQSPRYKVAKRGQDVALRCDPISGHVSLFWYQQALGQGPEFLTYFQNEAQLDKSGLPSDRFFAERPEGSVSTLKIQRTQQEDSAVYLCASSFHGTQVGYTFGSGTRLTVV.

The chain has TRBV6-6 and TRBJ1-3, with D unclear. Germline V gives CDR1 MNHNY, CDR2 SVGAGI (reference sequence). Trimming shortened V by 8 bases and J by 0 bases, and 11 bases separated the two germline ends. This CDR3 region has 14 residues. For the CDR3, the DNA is TGTGCCAGCGGTGGTATTACCTCTGGAAACACCATATATTTT. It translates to CASGGITSGNTIYF.

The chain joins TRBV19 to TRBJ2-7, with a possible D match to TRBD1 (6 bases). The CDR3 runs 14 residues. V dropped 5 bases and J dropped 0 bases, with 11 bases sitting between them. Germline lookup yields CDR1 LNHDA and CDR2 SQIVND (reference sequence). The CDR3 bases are TGTGCCAGTAGTCCTCAGGGGAGCTCCTACGAGCAGTACTTC. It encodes CASSPQGSSYEQYF.

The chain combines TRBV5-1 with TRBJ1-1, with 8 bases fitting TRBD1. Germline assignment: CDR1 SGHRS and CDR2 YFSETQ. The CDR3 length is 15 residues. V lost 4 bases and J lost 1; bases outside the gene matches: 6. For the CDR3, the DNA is TGCGCCAGCAGCCCGGGACAGGCGGCGAACACTGAAGCTTTCTTT. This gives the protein CASSPGQAANTEAFF.

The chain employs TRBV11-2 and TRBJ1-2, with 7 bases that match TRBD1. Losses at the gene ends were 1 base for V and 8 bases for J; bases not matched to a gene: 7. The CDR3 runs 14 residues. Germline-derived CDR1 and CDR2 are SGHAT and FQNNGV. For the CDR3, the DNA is TGTGCCAGCAGCTTAGCAACAGGGGCTGGAGGCTACACCTTC. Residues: CASSLATGAGGYTF.

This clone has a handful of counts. The CDR3 DNA reads as TGTGCCAGCAGTTTATCGTGGGGGGGAATGAACACTGAAGCTTTCTTT. It translates to CASSLSWGGMNTEAFF. This rearrangement joins TRBV27 to TRBJ1-1; D possibly corresponds to TRBD1 (5 bases). Germline assignment: CDR1 MNHEY and CDR2 SMNVEV (reference sequence). The V and J ends lost 0 bases and 0 bases respectively, with 11 bases between them. This CDR3 has 16 amino acids.

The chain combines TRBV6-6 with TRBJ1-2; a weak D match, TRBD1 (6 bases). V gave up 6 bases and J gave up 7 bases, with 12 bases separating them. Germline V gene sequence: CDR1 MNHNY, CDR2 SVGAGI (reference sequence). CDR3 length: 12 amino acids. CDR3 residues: CASRIDRTGYTF. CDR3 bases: TGTGCCAGCAGAATAGACAGGACTGGCTACACCTTC.

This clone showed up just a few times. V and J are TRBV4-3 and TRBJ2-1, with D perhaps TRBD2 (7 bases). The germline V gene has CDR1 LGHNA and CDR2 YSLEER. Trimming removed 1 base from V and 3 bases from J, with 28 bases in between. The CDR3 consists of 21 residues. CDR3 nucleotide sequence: TGCGCCAGCAGCCAAGGGGCCGGGGGCCGGAGGGCTAGCGGATACTACAATGAGCAGTTCTTC. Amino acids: CASSQGAGGRRASGYYNEQFF.

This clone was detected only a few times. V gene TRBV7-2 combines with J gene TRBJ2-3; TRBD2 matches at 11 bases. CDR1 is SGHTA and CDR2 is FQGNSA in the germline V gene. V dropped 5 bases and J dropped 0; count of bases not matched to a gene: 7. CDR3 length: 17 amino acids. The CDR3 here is CASSPRTSGFSTDTQYF. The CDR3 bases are TGTGCCAGCAGCCCTCGGACTAGCGGGTTCAGCACAGATACGCAGTATTTT.

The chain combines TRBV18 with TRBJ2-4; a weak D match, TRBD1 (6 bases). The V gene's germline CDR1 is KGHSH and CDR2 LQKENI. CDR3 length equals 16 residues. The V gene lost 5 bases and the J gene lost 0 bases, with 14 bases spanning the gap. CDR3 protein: CASSILPGQAKNIQYF. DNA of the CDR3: TGTGCCAGCTCAATTCTGCCGGGACAAGCCAAAAACATTCAGTACTTC.

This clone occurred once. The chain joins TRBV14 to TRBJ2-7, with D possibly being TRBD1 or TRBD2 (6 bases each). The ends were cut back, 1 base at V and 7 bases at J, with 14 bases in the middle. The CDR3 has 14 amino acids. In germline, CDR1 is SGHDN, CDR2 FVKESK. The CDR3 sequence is CASSQGPRGAEQYF. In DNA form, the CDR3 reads TGTGCCAGCAGCCAAGGCCCAAGGGGGGCAGAGCAGTACTTC. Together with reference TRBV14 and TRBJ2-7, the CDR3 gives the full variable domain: EAGVTQFPSHSVIEKGQTVTLRCDPISGHDNLYWYRRVMGKEIKFLLHFVKESKQDESGMPNNRFLAERTGGTYSTLKVQPAELEDSGVYFCASSQGPRGAEQYFGPGTRLTVT.

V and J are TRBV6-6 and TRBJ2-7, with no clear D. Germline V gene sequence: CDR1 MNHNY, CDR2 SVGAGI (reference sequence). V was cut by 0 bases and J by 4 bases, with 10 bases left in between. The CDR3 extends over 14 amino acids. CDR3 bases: TGTGCCAGCAGTTACTCGATCTGGGAATACGAGCAGTACTTC. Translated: CASSYSIWEYEQYF.

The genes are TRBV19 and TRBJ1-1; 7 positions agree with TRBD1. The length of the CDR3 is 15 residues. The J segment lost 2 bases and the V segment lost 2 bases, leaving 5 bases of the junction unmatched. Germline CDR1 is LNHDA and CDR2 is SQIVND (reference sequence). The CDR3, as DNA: TGTGCCAGTAGTATATTTGGGACAGTTAACACTGAAGCTTTCTTT. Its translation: CASSIFGTVNTEAFF.

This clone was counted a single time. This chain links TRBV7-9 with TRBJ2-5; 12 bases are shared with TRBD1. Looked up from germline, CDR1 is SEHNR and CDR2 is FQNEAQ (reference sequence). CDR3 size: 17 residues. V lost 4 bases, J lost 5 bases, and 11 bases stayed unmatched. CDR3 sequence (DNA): TGTGCCAGCAGCTATCTAGCCGGGACAGGGGGCCGGGAGACCCAGTACTTC. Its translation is CASSYLAGTGGRETQYF.

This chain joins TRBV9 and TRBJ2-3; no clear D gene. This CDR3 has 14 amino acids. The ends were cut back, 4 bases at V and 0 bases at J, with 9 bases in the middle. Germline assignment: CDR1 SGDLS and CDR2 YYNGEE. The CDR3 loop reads CASSLIDSTDTQYF. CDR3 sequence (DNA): TGTGCCAGCAGCCTTATCGACAGCACAGATACGCAGTATTTT.

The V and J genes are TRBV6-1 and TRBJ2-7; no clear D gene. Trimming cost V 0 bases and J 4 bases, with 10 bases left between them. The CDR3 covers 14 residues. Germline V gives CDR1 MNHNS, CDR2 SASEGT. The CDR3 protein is CASSEAGSQYEQYF. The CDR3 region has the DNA TGTGCCAGCAGTGAAGCCGGCTCCCAGTACGAGCAGTACTTC.

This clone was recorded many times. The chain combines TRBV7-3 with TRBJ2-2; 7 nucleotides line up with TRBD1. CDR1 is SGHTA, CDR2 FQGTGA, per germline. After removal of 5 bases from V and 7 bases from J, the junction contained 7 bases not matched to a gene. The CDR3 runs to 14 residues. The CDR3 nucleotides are TGTGCCAGCAGCCTAGGGGGCGTCAGCGGGGAGCTGTTTTTT. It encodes CASSLGGVSGELFF.